The 11 T cell receptor beta chains below were found in one sample sequenced in a study of blood T cell repertoires in COVID-19. Assay: immunoSEQ multiplex PCR; the TCRdb copy retains only in-frame clones and omits some. The sample shows roughly 230,000 clones, roughly 84% of them seen only once. The source material was peripheral blood. The receptors were gathered from a woman between 45 and 65 years old with acute or convalescent COVID-19.

CDR3 protein: CASRLTQGPQHF. In DNA form, the CDR3 reads TGTGCCAGCCGACTGACCCAGGGGCCCCAGCATTTT. The gene calls are TRBV28 and TRBJ1-5; TRBD1 is a possible D gene (5 bases). Per germline, CDR1 MDHEN and CDR2 SYDVKM. Trimming took off 8 bases at V and 9 bases at J, with 14 bases between the two ends. The CDR3 extends over 12 amino acids.

The chain combines TRBV24-1 with TRBJ2-3; tentatively, D is TRBD1 (6 bases). The germline CDR1 and CDR2 sequences are KGHDR and SFDVKD. The CDR3 contains 16 residues. V gave up 10 bases and J gave up 0 bases, with 19 bases separating them. Here the CDR3 DNA reads TGTGCCACAGCGGCACAGGGATCGATTAGCACAGATACGCAGTATTTT. The encoded protein is CATAAQGSISTDTQYF.

The rearrangement uses TRBV6-5 and TRBJ1-1; 10 nucleotides align to TRBD1. CDR1 MNHEY and CDR2 SVGAGI come from the germline V gene. The length of the CDR3 is 15 residues. The V segment lost 7 bases and the J segment 3 bases; nucleotides outside the gene matches: 8. The CDR3 sequence: CASTRQGAVDTEAFF. The CDR3 DNA reads TGTGCCAGCACTAGACAGGGGGCGGTTGACACTGAAGCTTTCTTT.

For this clone: The sample has other DNA sequences that encode this CDR3 too. The chain combines TRBV27 with TRBJ1-3; unclear D gene. Germline CDR1 and CDR2: MNHEY and SMNVEV (reference sequence). The CDR3 has 14 residues. Trimming took off 3 bases at V and 2 bases at J, with 8 bases between the two ends. The CDR3 reads CASSLAGAGNTIYF. CDR3 DNA sequence: TGTGCCAGCAGTTTGGCCGGGGCTGGAAACACCATATATTTT.

The V call is TRBV5-1, the J call TRBJ2-1; weak D call: TRBD2 (7 bases). The CDR3 loop spans 15 amino acids. V lost 2 bases and J lost 4, with 13 bases in between. Germline lookup yields CDR1 SGHRS and CDR2 YFSETQ. The CDR3 sequence: CASSFGGGYYNEQFF. The CDR3 nucleotides read TGCGCCAGCAGCTTCGGCGGGGGCTATTACAATGAGCAGTTCTTC.

Here the CDR3 reads CSVTQMGSNTEAFF. As DNA, the CDR3 is TGCAGCGTCACACAGATGGGGAGTAACACTGAAGCTTTCTTT. The V call is TRBV29-1, the J call TRBJ1-1; D not resolved. The CDR3 is 14 residues long. Germline CDR1 reads SQVTM; CDR2 reads ANQGSEA. Trimming removed 6 bases at V and 2 bases at J, with 16 bases between.

The rearrangement links TRBV5-6 to TRBJ1-2, with D possibly being TRBD1 (5 bases). This CDR3 region has 13 residues. V gave up 1 base and J gave up 8 bases, with 12 bases separating them. Germline assignment: CDR1 SGHDT and CDR2 YYEEEE. CDR3 sequence: CASSLFQGGGYTF. CDR3 DNA: TGTGCCAGCAGCTTGTTTCAGGGTGGCGGCTACACCTTC. The full variable domain, completed using reference TRBV5-6 and TRBJ1-2, is DAGVTQSPTHLIKTRGQQVTLRCSPKSGHDTVSWYQQALGQGPQFIFQYYEEEERQRGNFPDRFSGHQFPNYSSELNVNALLLGDSALYLCASSLFQGGGYTFGSGTRLTVV.

The table lists this clone with a count of one. The chain links TRBV5-1 to TRBJ2-7; the D gene is possibly TRBD2 (5 bases). Germline CDR1 and CDR2: SGHRS and YFSETQ. Trimming cost V 5 bases and J 4 bases, with 19 bases left between them. The CDR3 runs to 15 residues. The CDR3 region has the DNA TGCGCCAGCAGTCCCACACCCGGACGGAGGTACGAGCAGTACTTC. Protein sequence: CASSPTPGRRYEQYF.

CDR3 residues: CASSQEDEQFF. The CDR3 DNA sequence: TGTGCCAGCAGCCAGGAGGATGAGCAGTTCTTC. The rearrangement joins TRBV14 to TRBJ2-1; possibly TRBD2 for D (5 bases). Looked up from germline, CDR1 is SGHDN and CDR2 is FVKESK. This CDR3 contains 11 residues. Trimming shortened V by 3 bases and J by 8 bases, and 5 bases separated the two germline ends.

The gene calls are TRBV3-1 (or the pseudogene TRBV3-2) and TRBJ2-2; D remains unclear. The V gene lost 1 base and the J gene lost 4 bases, with 7 bases spanning the gap. This CDR3 has 14 amino acids. CDR1 and CDR2 (germline): LGHDT, YNNKEL (reference sequence). This chain's CDR3 is CASSQASTTGELFF. In nucleotides, the CDR3 is TGTGCCAGCAGCCAAGCCTCTACCACCGGGGAGCTGTTTTTT.

The chain couples TRBV28 to TRBJ1-5; D unclear. The germline V gene has CDR1 MDHEN and CDR2 SYDVKM. The CDR3 is 10 amino acids. Trimming removed 6 bases at V and 9 bases at J, with 6 bases between. This CDR3 reads CASSSRPQHF. The CDR3 DNA sequence: TGTGCCAGCAGCTCCAGGCCCCAGCATTTT.